The 13 T cell receptor beta chains below all came from one sample that was sequenced in a study of T cells in Graves' hyperthyroidism and ophthalmopathy. Researchers took RNA transcripts and amplified the TCR beta CDR3 regions from them. TCR CDR3 regions were first amplified by RT-PCR with HTBI primers. TCRdb independently ran MiXCR on the multiplex PCR reads; one entry per CDR3 protein. The sample shows 690,000 or so distinct CDR3 sequences, around 20% of them seen only once. The specimen was blood. The receptors shown here come from a woman between 45 and 60 years old with Graves' hyperthyroidism that later progressed to Graves' ophthalmopathy.

This clonotype was recorded many times. The J gene is TRBJ1-1, the V gene TRBV10-3, with D possibly being TRBD1 (6 bases). V shed 0 bases and J shed 4 bases, with 12 bases lying between them. This CDR3 contains 15 residues. The germline CDR1 and CDR2 sequences are ENHRY and SYGVKD. The DNA of the CDR3 is TGTGCCATCAGTGAGTCGGCACAGGGTAGCACTGAAGCTTTCTTT. It codes for CAISESAQGSTEAFF.

In regard to this clonotype: One junction end does not reproduce the germline sequence, and a read error may be involved. This chain connects TRBV20-1 to TRBJ1-3; 12 bases are a match to TRBD1. The CDR3 consists of 14 residues. Germline values: CDR1 DFQATT, CDR2 SNEGSKA (reference sequence). CDR3 loop: CSARDVGGQGARHF. Written as DNA, the CDR3 is TGCAGTGCTAGAGACGTGGGGGGACAGGGGGCGAGGCATTTT.

The chain carries TRBV7-2 and TRBJ1-5; 9 bases line up with TRBD1. Germline V gives CDR1 SGHTA, CDR2 FQGNSA. Trimming cost V 5 bases and J 7 bases; bases outside gene matches: 9. The CDR3 runs to 15 residues. Here the CDR3 reads CASSAGTGRGQPQHF. CDR3 DNA: TGTGCCAGCAGCGCTGGGACAGGGAGAGGACAGCCCCAGCATTTT.

This CDR3 reads CASSLTGPLSEQFF. The CDR3 bases are TGTGCCAGCAGCTTGACGGGACCGCTTTCTGAGCAGTTCTTC. This chain uses TRBV7-9 with TRBJ2-1, with D perhaps matching TRBD1 or TRBD2 (5 bases each). V lost 3 bases to trimming and J lost 9 bases, with 15 bases between them. CDR1 and CDR2 (germline): SEHNR, FQNEAQ (reference sequence). This CDR3 region has 14 residues.

This clonotype was seen ten or more times. The CDR3 is CASSSTYNQPQHF. The CDR3 bases are TGTGCCAGCAGTTCGACATACAATCAGCCCCAGCATTTT. The chain is built from TRBV6-2 or TRBV6-3 and TRBJ1-5, with D hard to call. This CDR3 region has 13 residues. The V gene's germline CDR1 is MNHEY and CDR2 SVGEGT. V lost 4 bases and J lost 3, with 7 bases in between.

This clonotype has a count of ten or more. A junction boundary mismatches the germline segment, possibly from a read error. The chain employs TRBV12-3 or TRBV12-4 and TRBJ1-2; D is perhaps TRBD1 (5 bases). The CDR3 consists of 13 residues. In nucleotides, the CDR3 is TGCGCCAGCAGCTTTGACAGTAACTATGGCTACACCTTC. Translation gives CASSFDSNYGYTF.

At least ten counts were recorded for this clonotype. The rearrangement links TRBV20-1 to TRBJ2-5, with 8 bases matching TRBD1. The CDR3 is made up of 12 amino acids. Germline V gene sequence: CDR1 DFQATT, CDR2 SNEGSKA (reference sequence). Trimming cost V 8 bases and J 1 base; bases outside gene matches: 3. The DNA for the CDR3 is TGCAGTCCGACAGGGGCCCAAGAGACCCAGTACTTC. Its protein product is CSPTGAQETQYF.

This clonotype was seen more than once but under ten times. The V gene is TRBV2, the J gene TRBJ2-2, with a tentative D call TRBD1 (5 bases). Trimming removed 6 bases at V and 1 base at J, with 9 bases between. The germline CDR1 and CDR2 sequences are SNHLY and FYNNEI. CDR3 size: 14 residues. The CDR3 loop reads CASRVGQNTGELFF. The CDR3 DNA sequence: TGTGCCAGCAGAGTTGGACAGAACACCGGGGAGCTGTTTTTT.

This clonotype was seen ten or more times. The chain joins TRBV2 to TRBJ2-1; 13 positions match TRBD2. The CDR3 length is 17 residues. V lost 6 bases and J lost 2; bases outside the gene matches: 7. Per germline, CDR1 SNHLY and CDR2 FYNNEI. This CDR3 is CASSQGLAGPPYNEQFF. As DNA, the CDR3 is TGTGCCAGCAGCCAGGGACTAGCGGGGCCCCCCTACAATGAGCAGTTCTTC.

V usage is TRBV6-1 and J usage is TRBJ1-5; no clear D gene. The CDR3 length is 15 residues. Germline CDR1 reads MNHNS; CDR2 reads SASEGT. V was trimmed by 1 base and J by 0 bases, leaving 7 bases between them. The CDR3 reads CASSEGFVSNQPQHF. CDR3 DNA: TGTGCCAGCAGTGAAGGGTTCGTTAGCAATCAGCCCCAGCATTTT.

The chain carries TRBV20-1 and TRBJ2-7, with 9 bases matching TRBD2. The V segment lost 3 bases and the J segment 3 bases; nucleotides outside the gene matches: 3. This CDR3 has 13 residues. The germline CDR1 and CDR2 sequences are DFQATT and SNEGSKA (reference sequence). The CDR3 sequence: CSARREGGYEQYF. The DNA of the CDR3 is TGCAGTGCTAGGCGGGAGGGAGGCTACGAGCAGTACTTC.

The sample holds a few counts of this clonotype. The DNA of the CDR3 is TGTGCCAGCAGCTCCGTACGGGGCTCCTACGAGCAGTACTTC. Protein product: CASSSVRGSYEQYF. The V gene is TRBV7-2, the J gene TRBJ2-7; possibly TRBD2 for D (5 bases). Germline loops: CDR1 SGHTA, CDR2 FQGNSA. Trimming cost V 4 bases and J 0 bases, with 10 bases left between them. The CDR3 extends over 14 amino acids.

This clonotype was counted at least ten times. V is TRBV3-1 and J is TRBJ1-1; no definite D call. The CDR3 sequence is 13 residues long. Between the trimmed V and J ends, which lost 0 bases and 7 bases, there was a span of 9 bases. The germline CDR1 and CDR2 sequences are LGHDT and YNNKEL (reference sequence). CDR3 sequence (DNA): TGTGCCAGCAGCCAAGATTGGGAGCTTGAAGCTTTCTTT. As protein: CASSQDWELEAFF.